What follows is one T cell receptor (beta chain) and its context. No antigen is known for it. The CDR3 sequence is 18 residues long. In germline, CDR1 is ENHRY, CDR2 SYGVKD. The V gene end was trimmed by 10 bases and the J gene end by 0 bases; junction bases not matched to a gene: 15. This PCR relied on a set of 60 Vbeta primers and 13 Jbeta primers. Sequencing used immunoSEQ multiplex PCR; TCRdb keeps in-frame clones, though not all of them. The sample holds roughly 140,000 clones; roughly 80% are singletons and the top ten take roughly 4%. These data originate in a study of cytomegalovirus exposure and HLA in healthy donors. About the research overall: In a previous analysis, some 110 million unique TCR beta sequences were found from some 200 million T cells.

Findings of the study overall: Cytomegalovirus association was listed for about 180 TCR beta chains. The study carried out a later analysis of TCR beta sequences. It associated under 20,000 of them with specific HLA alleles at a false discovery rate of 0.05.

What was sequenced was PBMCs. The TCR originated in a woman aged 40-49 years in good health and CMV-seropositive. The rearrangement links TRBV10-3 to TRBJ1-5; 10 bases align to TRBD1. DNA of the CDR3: TGTGCCACCTGGAGAAGTGGGACAGGGGTTGTTAGCAATCAGCCCCAGCATTTT. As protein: CATWRSGTGVVSNQPQHF.